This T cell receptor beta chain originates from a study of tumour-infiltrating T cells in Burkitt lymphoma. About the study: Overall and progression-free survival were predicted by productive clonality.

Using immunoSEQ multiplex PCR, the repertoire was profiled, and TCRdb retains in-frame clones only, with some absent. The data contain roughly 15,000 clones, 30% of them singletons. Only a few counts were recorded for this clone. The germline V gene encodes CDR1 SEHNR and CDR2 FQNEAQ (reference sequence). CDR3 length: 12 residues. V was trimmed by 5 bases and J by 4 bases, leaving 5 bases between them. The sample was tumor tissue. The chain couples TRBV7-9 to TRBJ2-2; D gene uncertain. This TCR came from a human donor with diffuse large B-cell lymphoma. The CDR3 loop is CASSRVTGELFF. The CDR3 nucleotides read TGTGCCAGCAGCAGGGTCACCGGGGAGCTGTTTTTT.